This T cell receptor (beta chain) originates from a study of blood T cell repertoires in COVID-19. The wider study: Recovered status applied to Cohort 3 donors who had two consecutive negative PCRs. It also applied to those with clearance or with symptom resolution. PBMCs, B-cell-depleted T cells, or T cells provided the cDNA or gDNA that made up the material. Samples representing acute and convalescent COVID-19 were sourced from the United States, Italy and Spain.

The CDR3 length is 16 residues. Methods used by the authors: Counts of nucleated cells, estimated from reference gene primer amplification, were obtained. The data were produced by immunoSEQ multiplex PCR, yet TCRdb's version contains in-frame clones alone and is incomplete. V and J calls and clone size are as listed in that table; D and trimming were resolved from the DNA. The sample carries approximately 250,000 clones, 88% recorded once. The source material was PBMCs or T cells enriched from blood (not recorded which). This chain links TRBV21-1 with TRBJ2-7; no check of the table's D call, TRBD1, against the DNA was made. TRBV21-1 is a pseudogene locus. This TCR was sampled from a woman aged 55-75 years in a cohort exposed to, infected with or recovered from COVID-19 (not recorded which). CDR3 protein: CASSARTGQGSGEQYF. CDR3 DNA: TGTGCCAGCAGCGCCCGAACAGGACAGGGGAGCGGCGAGCAGTACTTC.